This T cell receptor (beta chain) was captured in a study of blood T cell repertoires in COVID-19. Study-wide context: Acute and convalescent COVID-19 specimens originated in the United States, Italy and Spain.

Germline loops: CDR1 SGHRS, CDR2 YFSETQ. Trimming took 4 bases from V and 0 from J; bases not matched to a gene: 12. The CDR3 covers 17 residues. The protocol was immunoSEQ multiplex PCR, while the TCRdb copy is restricted to in-frame clones and leaves out a portion. The table includes about 230,000 clones, 70% to 90% detected once. The study drew participants aged about 18 to 89 years from approximately 25 US areas. Each participant's cohort was designated according to participant-reported clinical history. The chain is built from TRBV5-1 and TRBJ1-1; 7 bases match TRBD1. The sample consisted of PBMCs or T cells enriched from blood (not recorded which). The sequence derives from a woman aged 40 to 50 with acute COVID-19. The CDR3 sequence is CASSVTLTGNMNTEAFF. CDR3 sequence (DNA): TGCGCCAGCAGCGTGACCCTGACAGGGAACATGAACACTGAAGCTTTCTTT. The variable domain in full, with the rest retrieved from reference TRBV5-1 and TRBJ1-1, is KAGVTQTPRYLIKTRGQQVTLSCSPISGHRSVSWYQQTPGQGLQFLFEYFSETQRNKGNFPGRFSGRQFSNSRSEMNVSTLELGDSALYLCASSVTLTGNMNTEAFFGQGTRLTVV.